These 30 T cell receptor beta chains originate from one sample sequenced in a study of blood T cells in healthy people across ages. It was with a sample-barcoded 5' primer and a J-beta primer mix that a second PCR of about 7 to 12 cycles was run. TCRdb redid the calling of the 5' RACE reads with MiXCR, one entry per CDR3 protein. The sample lists approximately 1.5 million distinct CDR3 sequences; about 31% were seen once. Sequences were obtained from blood. Receptors were obtained from a woman aged 25 to 39 in good health.

This chain uses TRBV15 with TRBJ2-5; D gene unclear. Germline-derived CDR1 and CDR2 are LNHNV and YYDKDF (reference sequence). Trimming left V 2 bases short and J 2 bases short, with 12 bases between. The CDR3 loop spans 15 amino acids. The chain's CDR3 is CATSRNPTGQETQYF. CDR3 coding DNA: TGTGCCACCAGCAGAAACCCCACCGGACAAGAGACCCAGTACTTC.

V and J are TRBV3-1 and TRBJ2-7, with TRBD2 matching 12 bases. The CDR3 extends over 14 amino acids. The J segment lost 3 bases and the V segment lost 10 bases, leaving 7 bases of the junction unmatched. CDR1 and CDR2 (germline): LGHDT, YNNKEL (reference sequence). CDR3 residues: CATTLTSGSYEQYF. CDR3 sequence (DNA): TGTGCCACCACTTTGACTAGCGGGAGCTACGAGCAGTACTTC.

The J gene is TRBJ2-1, the V gene TRBV29-1; 12 nucleotides match TRBD2. This CDR3 spans 14 amino acids. Trimming took 4 bases from V and 8 from J; bases not matched to a gene: 6. Germline lookup yields CDR1 SQVTM and CDR2 ANQGSEA. CDR3 amino acids: CSVVPSGGADEQFF. For the CDR3, the DNA is TGCAGCGTTGTCCCTAGCGGGGGGGCCGATGAGCAGTTCTTC.

This clonotype was counted a few times. The chain combines TRBV28 with TRBJ1-2, with no clear D. In germline, CDR1 is MDHEN, CDR2 SYDVKM. Trimming pared 6 bases from V and 0 bases from J, leaving 14 bases between. The CDR3 consists of 15 residues. The CDR3 DNA reads as TGTGCCAGCAGCCCCGACTGGGCCTCTAACTATGGCTACACCTTC. Protein: CASSPDWASNYGYTF.

This clonotype was counted a few times. This chain links TRBV5-1 with TRBJ2-3, with no clear D. V dropped 2 bases and J dropped 4 bases, with 11 bases sitting between them. Germline CDR1 is SGHRS and CDR2 is YFSETQ. There are 14 residues in the CDR3. Here the CDR3 DNA reads TGCGCCAGCAGCTTCTTAGAACCCCCAGATACGCAGTATTTT. Amino acid sequence: CASSFLEPPDTQYF.

This clonotype was seen only a few times. The chain joins TRBV15 to TRBJ2-1; D could derive from TRBD1 or TRBD2 (6 bases each). Per the germline V gene, CDR1 is LNHNV and CDR2 is YYDKDF (reference sequence). Trimming took 0 bases from V and 8 from J, leaving 17 bases between them. The length of the CDR3 is 16 residues. The CDR3 sequence is CATSRDASPGGDEQFF. The CDR3 DNA sequence: TGTGCCACCAGCAGAGATGCGAGCCCCGGGGGCGATGAGCAGTTCTTC.

As for this clonotype: A read error may be the cause here, since a much bigger clone is one base away. This sequence joins TRBV28 and TRBJ2-1; 13 bases are shared with TRBD2. The germline gives CDR1 MDHEN, CDR2 SYDVKM. The ends lost 6 bases at V and 13 bases at J; junction bases unmatched: 12. CDR3 length: 15 amino acids. The CDR3 here is CASSRTSGRGETQFF. Written as DNA, the CDR3 is TGTGCCAGCAGCCGGACTAGCGGGAGAGGAGAGACCCAGTTCTTC. Full variable domain (rest looked up from reference TRBV28 and TRBJ2-1): DVKVTQSSRYLVKRTGEKVFLECVQDMDHENMFWYRQDPGLGLRLIYFSYDVKMKEKGDIPEGYSVSREKKERFSLILESASTNQTSMYLCASSRTSGRGETQFFGPGTRLTVL.

This clonotype was detected only a few times. The rearrangement uses TRBV2 and TRBJ2-1; 7 positions match TRBD2. The germline CDR1 and CDR2 sequences are SNHLY and FYNNEI. The CDR3 is made up of 12 amino acids. The trim removed 6 bases at V and 8 bases at J, leaving 4 bases unmatched. CDR3 bases: TGTGCCAGCAGGGGAGGGGTATATGAGCAGTTCTTC. It encodes CASRGGVYEQFF.

The sample holds a few counts of this clonotype. The V call is TRBV20-1, the J call TRBJ1-5; D gene unclear. V gave up 7 bases and J gave up 2 bases, with 12 bases separating them. This CDR3 has 13 amino acids. Germline CDR1 reads DFQATT; CDR2 reads SNEGSKA (reference sequence). In nucleotides, the CDR3 is TGCAGTGTGGAAGGCCGGGGCAATCAGCCCCAGCATTTT. This encodes CSVEGRGNQPQHF.

V and J are TRBV3-1 and TRBJ2-3, with 9 bases identical to TRBD2. V trimming: 1 base; J trimming: 10 bases; junction bases outside the gene matches: 6. CDR1 LGHDT and CDR2 YNNKEL come from the germline V gene (reference sequence). The CDR3 is 14 amino acids. The CDR3, as DNA: TGTGCCAGCAGCCAAGTAGCGGGGGCTGGGGCGCAGTATTTT. Translated, it gives CASSQVAGAGAQYF.

V and J are TRBV14 and TRBJ2-7; 8 positions agree with TRBD2. Germline CDR1 SGHDN, CDR2 FVKESK. The CDR3 loop spans 17 amino acids. V gave up 0 bases and J gave up 5 bases; unmatched junction bases: 12. The CDR3 sequence: CASSQDPGSGSIDEQYF. CDR3 DNA sequence: TGTGCCAGCAGCCAAGATCCAGGGAGCGGGAGTATCGACGAGCAGTACTTC.

A single count supports this clonotype. The J gene is TRBJ2-1, the V gene TRBV5-1, with 9 nucleotides matching TRBD2. With 0 bases clipped from V and 7 bases from J, the junction kept 8 bases outside the gene matches. CDR1 is SGHRS, CDR2 YFSETQ, per germline. CDR3 length equals 16 residues. CDR3: CASSLGDLAGVNEQFF. DNA for the CDR3: TGCGCCAGCAGCTTGGGGGATTTAGCGGGAGTAAATGAGCAGTTCTTC. The whole variable domain, filled in from reference TRBV5-1 and TRBJ2-1, reads KAGVTQTPRYLIKTRGQQVTLSCSPISGHRSVSWYQQTPGQGLQFLFEYFSETQRNKGNFPGRFSGRQFSNSRSEMNVSTLELGDSALYLCASSLGDLAGVNEQFFGPGTRLTVL.

The chain links TRBV27 to TRBJ2-7; 11 bases agree with TRBD2. Germline V gene lookup returns CDR1 MNHEY and CDR2 SMNVEV (reference sequence). The CDR3 length is 16 residues. J lost 7 bases, V lost 4 bases, and 12 bases had no gene match. CDR3 amino acids: CASSSAGTSGPWEQYF. The CDR3 coding sequence is TGTGCCAGCAGTTCAGCCGGGACTAGCGGTCCGTGGGAGCAGTACTTC.

This clonotype showed up many times. The rearrangement links TRBV10-2 to TRBJ2-3; the D call may be TRBD1 or TRBD2 (5 bases each). The germline CDR1 and CDR2 sequences are WSHSY and SAAADI. CDR3 length equals 13 residues. Trimming pared 4 bases from V and 6 bases from J, leaving 11 bases between. The DNA for the CDR3 is TGCGCCAGCAGTGTCTTGTGGGGGGATACGCAGTATTTT. This codes for CASSVLWGDTQYF.

The chain links TRBV3-1 to TRBJ1-6; D uncertain. Trimming removed 2 bases at V and 7 bases at J, with 9 bases between. The V gene's germline CDR1 is LGHDT and CDR2 YNNKEL (reference sequence). The CDR3 has 14 residues. In DNA, the CDR3 is TGTGCCAGCAGCCAACAAGGTATAAATTCACCCCTCCACTTT. Residues: CASSQQGINSPLHF.

In the case of this clonotype: At one end the junction does not follow the germline gene, possibly because of a read error. The chain carries TRBV4-2 and TRBJ1-2; 11 bases match TRBD1. This CDR3 has 17 amino acids. Germline lookup yields CDR1 LGHNA and CDR2 YNFKEQ. Here the CDR3 DNA reads TGTGCCAGCAGCCCCGGACAGGGGGCCAAGTCCTTCTATGGCCACACCTTC. It encodes CASSPGQGAKSFYGHTF.

V and J are TRBV6-2 or TRBV6-3 and TRBJ1-1; D gene unclear. Deletions cut 2 bases from V and 4 bases from J, with 8 bases between. CDR3 length: 13 amino acids. CDR1 and CDR2 from the germline V gene are MNHEY and SVGEGT. CDR3 in amino acids: CASSYGYRTEAFF. CDR3 sequence (DNA): TGTGCCAGCAGTTACGGGTATCGCACTGAAGCTTTCTTT.

A few counts support this clonotype. The CDR3 region is CSLITSVPYNEQFF. The CDR3 DNA reads TGCAGCCTAATAACTAGCGTTCCGTACAATGAGCAGTTCTTC. The rearrangement uses TRBV20-1 and TRBJ2-1, with 7 positions matching TRBD2. Germline assignment: CDR1 DFQATT and CDR2 SNEGSKA (reference sequence). CDR3 length: 14 amino acids.

The chain is built from TRBV3-1 and TRBJ1-1, with 8 bases fitting TRBD1. The length of the CDR3 is 14 residues. The V and J ends lost 7 bases and 4 bases, in that order; junction bases with no gene match: 8. CDR1 and CDR2 from the germline V gene are LGHDT and YNNKEL (reference sequence). CDR3 amino acids: CASTLNDRGTEAFF. CDR3 DNA sequence: TGTGCCAGCACCCTGAACGACAGGGGCACTGAAGCTTTCTTT.

This clonotype came up a few times. V gene TRBV6-2 or TRBV6-3 combines with J gene TRBJ2-7; 14 bases fit TRBD2. The CDR3 loop spans 18 amino acids. Germline CDR1 MNHEY, CDR2 SVGEGT. Germline trimming cut 7 bases from V and 3 bases from J; bases unmatched to any gene: 14. In nucleotides, the CDR3 is TGTGCCAGCACACCTTCGACTAGCGGGAGGGCCGGCCTCTACGAGCAGTACTTC. As protein: CASTPSTSGRAGLYEQYF.

The chain recombines TRBV6-5 with TRBJ2-5, with D maybe TRBD1 (5 bases). The J call may be wrong; the DNA end is better matched by TRBJ2-7. The CDR3 loop spans 13 amino acids. Per the germline V gene, CDR1 is MNHEY and CDR2 is SVGAGI. The chain's CDR3 is CASSYSQGSEQYF. The DNA of the CDR3 is TGTGCCAGCAGTTACTCTCAGGGTTCCGAGCAGTACTTC.

This clonotype has more than one count but fewer than ten. The CDR3 region has the DNA TGTGCTAGTGGTCACTGGACAGGGGAGGAAGATACGCAGTATTTT. This codes for CASGHWTGEEDTQYF. The chain has TRBV12-5 and TRBJ2-3; 9 bases match TRBD1. Germline V gene data show CDR1 as LGHNT and CDR2 as FRNRAP. The CDR3 sequence is 15 residues long. V trimming: 5 bases; J trimming: 5 bases; junction bases outside the gene matches: 8.

This chain uses TRBV28 with TRBJ2-7, with TRBD1 as a possible D gene (5 bases). CDR3 size: 15 residues. Trimming removed 4 bases at V and 0 bases at J, with 13 bases between. The germline gives CDR1 MDHEN, CDR2 SYDVKM. CDR3 region: CASSSKTESSYEQYF. The CDR3 coding sequence is TGTGCCAGCAGTTCTAAGACAGAAAGCTCCTACGAGCAGTACTTC.

This clonotype was seen repeatedly, ten times or more. This sequence joins TRBV10-3 and TRBJ2-5; 7 nucleotides agree with TRBD1. The CDR3 is 13 residues long. Germline V lookup: CDR1 ENHRY, CDR2 SYGVKD. The J segment lost 2 bases and the V segment lost 6 bases, leaving 3 bases of the junction unmatched. The CDR3 protein is CAIRGTAQETQYF. DNA of the CDR3: TGTGCCATCAGAGGGACAGCTCAAGAGACCCAGTACTTC.

This chain uses TRBV7-9 with TRBJ1-1; D possibly corresponds to TRBD1 (5 bases). CDR3 length: 13 residues. With 1 base removed from V and 12 bases from J, the gap between germline ends came to 15 bases. Germline V gives CDR1 SEHNR, CDR2 FQNEAQ (reference sequence). CDR3 protein: CASSLEDRTRSFF. DNA of the CDR3: TGTGCCAGCAGCTTAGAGGACCGGACAAGGTCTTTCTTT. The full variable domain, its missing parts supplied by reference TRBV7-9 and TRBJ1-1, is DTGVSQNPRHKITKRGQNVTFRCDPISEHNRLYWYRQTLGQGPEFLTYFQNEAQLEKSRLLSDRFSAERPKGSFSTLEIQRTEQGDSAMYLCASSLEDRTRSFFGQGTRLTVV.

This clonotype showed up just once. One base away lies a much larger clone, so this may be a sequencing read error. The V gene is TRBV7-2, the J gene TRBJ2-1; no clear D gene. Germline values: CDR1 SGHTA, CDR2 FQGNSA. Trimming stripped 4 bases from V and 6 bases from J, with 13 bases between. This CDR3 has 14 amino acids. The DNA of the CDR3 is TGTGCCAGCAGCTCCCTCCCTGTTAGCAATGAGCAGTTCTTC. The encoded protein is CASSSLPVSNEQFF.

Concerning this clonotype: A much larger clone differs from this one at a single base, so this may be a read error. The chain employs TRBV27 and TRBJ2-3; D not resolved. The V gene lost 4 bases and the J gene lost 0 bases, with 8 bases spanning the gap. Germline assignment: CDR1 MNHEY and CDR2 SMNVEV (reference sequence). There are 14 residues in the CDR3. CDR3 protein: CASSSNYSTDTQYF. The CDR3 DNA follows: TGTGCCAGCAGTTCAAACTATAGCACAGATACGCAGTATTTT.

This clonotype has just one count. This CDR3 reads CASSSMGSNQPQHF. The CDR3 nucleotides are TGTGCCAGCAGCTCAATGGGGTCAAATCAGCCCCAGCATTTT. The V call is TRBV5-4, the J call TRBJ1-5; the D is unclear. Looked up from germline, CDR1 is SGHNT and CDR2 is YYREEE (reference sequence). CDR3 size: 14 residues. Trimming shortened V by 3 bases and J by 4 bases, and 11 bases separated the two germline ends.

This clonotype was picked up a small number of times. V is TRBV3-1 and J is TRBJ2-5; 9 bases are shared with TRBD1. The germline gives CDR1 LGHDT, CDR2 YNNKEL (reference sequence). V shed 0 bases, J shed 5 bases, and the junction held 4 bases outside the gene matches. CDR3 length: 15 residues. This CDR3 reads CASSQEDRGWETQYF. CDR3 nucleotides: TGTGCCAGCAGCCAAGAGGACAGGGGATGGGAGACCCAGTACTTC.

This clonotype was observed a few times. This chain uses TRBV20-1 with TRBJ2-3; 7 bases agree with TRBD1. The V gene end was trimmed by 6 bases and the J gene end by 2 bases; junction bases not matched to a gene: 11. The CDR3 extends over 15 amino acids. Germline V gene lookup returns CDR1 DFQATT and CDR2 SNEGSKA (reference sequence). This CDR3 reads CSAPLAGTATDTQYF. The CDR3 DNA sequence: TGCAGTGCACCATTGGCCGGGACAGCCACAGATACGCAGTATTTT.